The present T cell receptor beta chain was sequenced within a study of blood T cells in healthy people across ages. Overall study results and limits: Strong correlation linked observed beta diversity and percent naive T cells.

Peripheral blood, 9.5 to 10 milliliters per donor, was collected. The CDR3 loop spans 13 amino acids. A second 7 to 11 cycle PCR used barcoded and J-beta primers. TCRdb called the 5' RACE reads again in MiXCR, with one record for every CDR3 protein. Of approximately 690,000 distinct CDR3 sequences in the sample, under 70% were seen once. This clonotype came up many times. The antigen remains unidentified. The junction does not match germline at one end; this may be a read error. This receptor was identified in a man in his 60s in good health. The chain combines TRBV12-3 or TRBV12-4 with TRBJ1-1; a possible D gene is TRBD1 (5 bases). The sample comprised blood. CDR3 protein: CASSFGQNTEAFF. For the CDR3, the DNA is TGCGCCAGCAGCTTCGGACAGAACACTGAAGCTTTCTTT.